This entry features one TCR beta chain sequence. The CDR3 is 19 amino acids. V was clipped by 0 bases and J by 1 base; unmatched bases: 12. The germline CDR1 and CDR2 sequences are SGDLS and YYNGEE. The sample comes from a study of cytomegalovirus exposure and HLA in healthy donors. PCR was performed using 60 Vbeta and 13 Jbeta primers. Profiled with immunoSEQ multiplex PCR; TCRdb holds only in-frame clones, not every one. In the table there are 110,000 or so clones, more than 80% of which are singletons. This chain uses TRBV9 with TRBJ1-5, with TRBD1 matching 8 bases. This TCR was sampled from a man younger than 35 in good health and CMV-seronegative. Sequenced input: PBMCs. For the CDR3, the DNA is TGTGCCAGCAGCGTAGAGCGGCGGAGACAGGGGTTGAGCAATCAGCCCCAGCATTTT. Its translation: CASSVERRRQGLSNQPQHF.